This T cell receptor (beta chain) was sequenced during a study of T cells after yellow fever vaccination. TCRdb independently ran MiXCR on the 5' RACE reads; one entry per CDR3 protein. The top ten hold around 17% of the sample, which has under 550,000 distinct CDR3 sequences, 21% seen once. Trimming cost V 6 bases and J 2 bases, with 14 bases left between them. This CDR3 comprises 14 residues. CDR1 and CDR2 (germline): MNHEY, SVGEGT. V and J are TRBV6-2 or TRBV6-3 and TRBJ2-7; D gene uncertain. This receptor was identified in a man between 18 and 29 years old who received the YFV17D yellow fever vaccine. The specimen comprised PBMCs, sampled less than 25 days after the first yellow fever vaccination. The CDR3 sequence is CASRPDPNPYEQYV. The CDR3 DNA is TGTGCCAGCAGGCCGGACCCTAACCCCTACGAGCAGTACGTC.